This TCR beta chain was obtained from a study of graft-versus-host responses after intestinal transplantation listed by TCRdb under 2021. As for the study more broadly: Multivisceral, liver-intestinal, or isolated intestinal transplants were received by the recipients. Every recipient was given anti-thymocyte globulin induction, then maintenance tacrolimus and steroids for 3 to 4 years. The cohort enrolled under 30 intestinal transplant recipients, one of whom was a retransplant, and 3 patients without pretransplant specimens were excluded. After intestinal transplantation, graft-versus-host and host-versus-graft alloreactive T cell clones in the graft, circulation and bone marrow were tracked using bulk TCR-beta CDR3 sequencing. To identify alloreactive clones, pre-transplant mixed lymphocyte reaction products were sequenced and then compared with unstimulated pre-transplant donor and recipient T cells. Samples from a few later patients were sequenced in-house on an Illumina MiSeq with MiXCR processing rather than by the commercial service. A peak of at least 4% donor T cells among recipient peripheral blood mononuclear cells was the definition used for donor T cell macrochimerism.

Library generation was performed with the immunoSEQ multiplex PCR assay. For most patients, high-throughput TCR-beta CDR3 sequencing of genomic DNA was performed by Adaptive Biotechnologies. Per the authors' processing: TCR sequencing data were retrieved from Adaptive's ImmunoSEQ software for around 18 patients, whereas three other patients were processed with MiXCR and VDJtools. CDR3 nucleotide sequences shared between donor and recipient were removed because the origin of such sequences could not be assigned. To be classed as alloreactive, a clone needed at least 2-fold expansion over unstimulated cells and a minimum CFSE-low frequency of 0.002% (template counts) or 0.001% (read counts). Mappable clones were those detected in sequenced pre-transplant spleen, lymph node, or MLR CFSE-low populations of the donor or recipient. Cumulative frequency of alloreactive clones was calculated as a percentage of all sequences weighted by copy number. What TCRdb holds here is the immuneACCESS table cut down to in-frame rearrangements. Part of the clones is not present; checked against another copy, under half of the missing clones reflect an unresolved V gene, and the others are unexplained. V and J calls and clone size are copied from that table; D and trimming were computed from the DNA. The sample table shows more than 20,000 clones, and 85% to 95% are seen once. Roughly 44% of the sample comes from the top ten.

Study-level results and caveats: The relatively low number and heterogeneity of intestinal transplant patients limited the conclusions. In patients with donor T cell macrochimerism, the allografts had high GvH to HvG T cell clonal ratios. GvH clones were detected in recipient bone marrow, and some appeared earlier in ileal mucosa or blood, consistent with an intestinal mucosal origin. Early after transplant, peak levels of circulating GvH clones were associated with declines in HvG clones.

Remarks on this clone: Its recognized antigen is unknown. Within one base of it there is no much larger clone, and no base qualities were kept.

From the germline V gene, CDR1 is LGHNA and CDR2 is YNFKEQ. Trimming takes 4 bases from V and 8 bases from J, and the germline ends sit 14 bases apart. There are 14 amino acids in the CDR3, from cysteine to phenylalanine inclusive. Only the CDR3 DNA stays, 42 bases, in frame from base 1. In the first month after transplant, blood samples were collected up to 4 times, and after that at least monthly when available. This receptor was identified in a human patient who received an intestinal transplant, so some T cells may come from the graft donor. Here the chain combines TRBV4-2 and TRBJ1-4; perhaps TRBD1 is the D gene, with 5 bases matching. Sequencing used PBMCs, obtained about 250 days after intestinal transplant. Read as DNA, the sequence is TGTGCCAGCAGCCCGGGGGTGATAGACGAAAAACTGTTTTTT. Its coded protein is CASSPGVIDEKLFF.